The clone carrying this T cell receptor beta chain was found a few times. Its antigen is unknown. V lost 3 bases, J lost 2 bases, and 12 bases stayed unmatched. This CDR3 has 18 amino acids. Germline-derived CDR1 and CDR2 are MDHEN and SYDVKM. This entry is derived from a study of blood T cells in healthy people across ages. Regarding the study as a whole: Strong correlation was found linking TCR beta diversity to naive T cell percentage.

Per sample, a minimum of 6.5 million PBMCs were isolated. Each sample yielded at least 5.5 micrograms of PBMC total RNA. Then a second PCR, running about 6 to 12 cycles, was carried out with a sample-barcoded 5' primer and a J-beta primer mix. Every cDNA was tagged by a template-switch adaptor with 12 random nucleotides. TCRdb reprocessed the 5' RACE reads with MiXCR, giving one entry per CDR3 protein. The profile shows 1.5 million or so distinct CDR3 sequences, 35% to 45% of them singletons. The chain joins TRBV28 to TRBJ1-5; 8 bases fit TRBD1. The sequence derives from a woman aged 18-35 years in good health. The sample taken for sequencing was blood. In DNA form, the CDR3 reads TGTGCCAGCAGTTTCTCCGTTTTCAGGGGGCTTGGCAATCAGCCCCAGCATTTT. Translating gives CASSFSVFRGLGNQPQHF.